The 5 T cell receptor beta chains below all came from one sample that was sequenced in a study of blood T cell repertoires in COVID-19. This table comes from immunoSEQ multiplex PCR, and its TCRdb copy is limited to in-frame clones, with some not included. There are around 220,000 clones in the sample; approximately 90% occur only once, and about 10% lies in the top ten. Specimen: peripheral blood. Every receptor here comes from a woman aged 45-60 years with COVID-19, enrolled during active disease.

This chain connects TRBV19 to TRBJ1-5, with TRBD1 matching over 12 bases. In germline, CDR1 is LNHDA, CDR2 SQIVND (reference sequence). The V gene end was trimmed by 8 bases and the J gene end by 4 bases; junction bases not matched to a gene: 3. CDR3 length equals 14 residues. The CDR3 protein is CASQGQGANQPQHF. CDR3 nucleotide sequence: TGTGCCAGTCAGGGACAGGGGGCGAATCAGCCCCAGCATTTT.

This sequence joins TRBV7-9 and TRBJ2-7; 13 bases fit TRBD2. The CDR3 sequence is 18 residues long. Germline V CDR1 and CDR2: SEHNR, FQNEAQ (reference sequence). Trimming at V came to 3 bases and at J to 3 bases, leaving 11 bases not matched to a gene. The CDR3 is CASSLGEPGTSGVYEQYF. The CDR3, as DNA: TGTGCCAGCAGCTTGGGGGAGCCCGGGACTAGCGGGGTCTACGAGCAGTACTTC.

The chain couples TRBV19 to TRBJ2-1; 10 positions agree with TRBD1. This CDR3 comprises 15 residues. Losses at the gene ends were 5 bases for V and 5 bases for J; bases not matched to a gene: 6. The germline V gene encodes CDR1 LNHDA and CDR2 SQIVND (reference sequence). CDR3 region: CASSSPGTGDNEQFF. DNA of the CDR3: TGTGCCAGTAGTTCCCCCGGGACAGGGGACAATGAGCAGTTCTTC.

J is TRBJ2-7 and V is TRBV27, with 8 nucleotides matching TRBD1. Losses at the gene ends were 5 bases for V and 2 bases for J; bases not matched to a gene: 5. CDR1 MNHEY and CDR2 SMNVEV come from the germline V gene (reference sequence). The CDR3 length is 14 residues. The CDR3 coding sequence is TGTGCCAGCAGTCTCACGACAGGGGCCTACGAGCAGTACTTC. This translates into CASSLTTGAYEQYF.

The rearrangement joins TRBV5-1 to TRBJ1-6; D perhaps matches TRBD1 (6 bases). The V gene lost 5 bases and the J gene lost 10 bases, with 16 bases spanning the gap. The CDR3 contains 14 residues. Germline loops: CDR1 SGHRS, CDR2 YFSETQ. CDR3 DNA: TGCGCCAGCAGTCCTGAGGGGGGGAGGTCACCCCTCCACTTT. It encodes CASSPEGGRSPLHF.